The TCR beta chain under discussion was sequenced for a study of T cell repertoires in cytomegalovirus infection. Study as a whole: CMV infection and matching HLA type were both indicated by public TCR beta signatures.

Overall study findings and caveats: The response measured ex vivo was dominated by TCR beta clonotypes (HLA-C-restricted and CMV-specific).

TCRdb independently ran MiXCR on the reads; one entry per CDR3 protein. The table includes 450,000 to 550,000 distinct CDR3 sequences, 16% detected once. Trimming stripped 1 base from V and 0 bases from J, with 10 bases between. CDR1 and CDR2 from the germline V gene are LGHNT and FRNRAP. The CDR3 has 16 residues. This clonotype was recorded many times. Its antigen is unidentified. V and J are TRBV12-5 and TRBJ2-4; D possibly corresponds to TRBD1 (5 bases). Material for sequencing was CD8+ T cells from PBMCs. The receptor was derived from a human donor in good health (CMV status not recorded). Some clones in this sample may be carry-over from other donors' samples. For the CDR3, the DNA is TGTGCTAGTGGTTTGGGACAGAGCTTAGCCAAAAACATTCAGTACTTC. This codes for CASGLGQSLAKNIQYF. The full variable domain, with the rest looked up from reference TRBV12-5 and TRBJ2-4, is DARVTQTPRHKVTEMGQEVTMRCQPILGHNTVFWYRQTMMQGLELLAYFRNRAPLDDSGMPKDRFSAEMPDATLATLKIQPSEPRDSAVYFCASGLGQSLAKNIQYFGAGTRLSVL.